These T cell receptor beta chains were read from a single sample in a study of T cell responses to AZD1222 COVID-19 vaccine. Measured with immunoSEQ multiplex PCR; TCRdb has only the in-frame clones, and not every one. This sample has over 65,000 clones, with approximately 90% found just once. The sample here was peripheral blood, taken on day 0 of AZD1222 vaccination. These receptors were taken from an adult in good health. Both conserved end residues are part of each CDR3. Each record gives: D gene, V gene, clone size, J gene, CDR3 protein, CDR3 DNA. D genes are given only for firm matches. Clone sizes are given selectively: once, few, many, or a class where the clone is expanded.

d_gene: TRBD1
v_gene: TRBV19
abundance: .
j_gene: TRBJ1-5
CDR3aa: CASRNTGGGGQPQHF
CDR3nt: TGTGCCAGTAGAAATACAGGGGGCGGCGGTCAGCCCCAGCATTTT

d_gene: TRBD1
v_gene: TRBV29-1
abundance: .
j_gene: TRBJ2-7
CDR3aa: CSVGTGAGYEQYF
CDR3nt: TGCAGCGTTGGGACAGGGGCTGGTTACGAGCAGTACTTC

d_gene: .
v_gene: TRBV6-6
abundance: .
j_gene: TRBJ2-3
CDR3aa: CASRMGLVDTQYF
CDR3nt: TGTGCCAGCAGAATGGGTCTCGTGGATACGCAGTATTTT

d_gene: .
v_gene: TRBV3-1/TRBV3-2
abundance: .
j_gene: TRBJ1-2
CDR3aa: CASSQLGSYGYTF
CDR3nt: TGTGCCAGCAGCCAACTAGGGTCCTATGGCTACACCTTC

d_gene: .
v_gene: TRBV7-2
abundance: .
j_gene: TRBJ2-1
CDR3aa: CASSDFIREQFF
CDR3nt: TGTGCCAGCAGCGACTTTATACGGGAGCAGTTCTTC

d_gene: TRBD1
v_gene: TRBV19
abundance: .
j_gene: TRBJ1-5
CDR3aa: CASRDGTGGLYSNQPQHF
CDR3nt: TGTGCCAGTAGGGACGGGACAGGGGGTCTTTATAGCAATCAGCCCCAGCATTTT

d_gene: .
v_gene: TRBV30
abundance: .
j_gene: TRBJ1-3
CDR3aa: CAWSASDSLGNTIYF
CDR3nt: TGTGCCTGGAGTGCTTCCGACTCGCTTGGAAACACCATATATTTT

d_gene: TRBD1
v_gene: TRBV13
abundance: .
j_gene: TRBJ1-6
CDR3aa: CASSTGTGNSPLHF
CDR3nt: TGTGCCAGCAGCACGGGGACAGGGAATTCACCCCTCCACTTT

d_gene: .
v_gene: TRBV4-2
abundance: .
j_gene: TRBJ1-2
CDR3aa: CASSPLVGLLNYGYTF
CDR3nt: TGTGCCAGCAGCCCTTTGGTCGGACTACTAAACTATGGCTACACCTTC

d_gene: TRBD1
v_gene: TRBV5-1
abundance: .
j_gene: TRBJ1-6
CDR3aa: CASSPGQDNSPLHF
CDR3nt: TGCGCCAGCAGCCCAGGACAGGATAATTCACCCCTCCACTTT

d_gene: TRBD2
v_gene: TRBV27
abundance: .
j_gene: TRBJ2-3
CDR3aa: CASSLMGGGGDTQYF
CDR3nt: TGTGCCAGCAGTTTAATGGGCGGGGGAGGTGATACGCAGTATTTT

d_gene: .
v_gene: TRBV29-1
abundance: few
j_gene: TRBJ2-2
CDR3aa: CSVGGTGELFF
CDR3nt: TGCAGCGTTGGGGGCACCGGGGAGCTGTTTTTT

d_gene: .
v_gene: TRBV2
abundance: .
j_gene: TRBJ2-3
CDR3aa: CASSVGGGGTDTQYF
CDR3nt: TGTGCCAGCAGTGTTGGGGGAGGAGGCACAGATACGCAGTATTTT

d_gene: .
v_gene: TRBV5-1
abundance: .
j_gene: TRBJ1-5
CDR3aa: CASSLRGGLQPQHF
CDR3nt: TGCGCCAGCAGCTTGCGGGGGGGGTTGCAGCCCCAGCATTTT

d_gene: .
v_gene: TRBV12-3/TRBV12-4
abundance: .
j_gene: TRBJ1-2
CDR3aa: CASSWTDYGYTF
CDR3nt: TGTGCCAGCAGTTGGACCGATTATGGCTACACCTTC

d_gene: .
v_gene: TRBV5-1
abundance: .
j_gene: TRBJ2-3
CDR3aa: CASSYFSSSTDTQYF
CDR3nt: TGCGCCAGCAGTTATTTTTCCTCTAGCACAGATACGCAGTATTTT